This T cell receptor beta chain was documented in a study of cytomegalovirus exposure and HLA in healthy donors. With 8 bases removed from V and 0 bases from J, the gap between germline ends came to 13 bases. CDR1 is SGHVS and CDR2 is FNYEAQ in the germline V gene. This CDR3 contains 15 residues. PCR primers comprised 60 Vbeta and 13 Jbeta primers. Some clones are missing from TCRdb's copy, which holds only in-frame ones; the method was immunoSEQ multiplex PCR. Of over 150,000 clones listed, over 70% are singletons. The genes are TRBV7-6 and TRBJ1-4; D uncertain. This clonotype originated in a woman in her 30s in good health and CMV-seropositive. The specimen sequenced was PBMCs. The DNA for the CDR3 is TGTGCCAGCGACCGTTTGGGAGCAACTAATGAAAAACTGTTTTTT. This gives the protein CASDRLGATNEKLFF.